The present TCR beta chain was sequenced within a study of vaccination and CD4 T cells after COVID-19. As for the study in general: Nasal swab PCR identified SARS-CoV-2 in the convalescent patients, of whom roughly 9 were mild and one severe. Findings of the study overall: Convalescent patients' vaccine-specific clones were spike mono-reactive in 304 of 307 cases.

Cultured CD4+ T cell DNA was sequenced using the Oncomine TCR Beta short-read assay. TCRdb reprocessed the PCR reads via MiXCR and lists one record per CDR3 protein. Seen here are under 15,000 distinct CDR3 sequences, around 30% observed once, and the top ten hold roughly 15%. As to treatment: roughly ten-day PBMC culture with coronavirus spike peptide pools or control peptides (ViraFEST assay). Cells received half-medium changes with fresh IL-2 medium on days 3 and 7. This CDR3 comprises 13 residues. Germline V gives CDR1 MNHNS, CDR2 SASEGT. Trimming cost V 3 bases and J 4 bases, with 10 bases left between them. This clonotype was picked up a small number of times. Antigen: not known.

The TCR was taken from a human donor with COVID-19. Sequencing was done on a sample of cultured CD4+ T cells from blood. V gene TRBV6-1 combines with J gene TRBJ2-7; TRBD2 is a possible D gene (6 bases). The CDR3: CASSESRGYEQYF. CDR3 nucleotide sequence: TGTGCCAGCAGTGAGAGCCGGGGGTACGAGCAGTACTTC.